The 6 T cell receptor beta chains given below trace back to one sample, sequenced in a study of T and B cells in COVID-19 patients. Multiplex PCR with BIOMED2 TRB-A/B primer pools amplified TRB rearrangements. TCRdb re-derived calls from the multiplex PCR reads in MiXCR, one entry per CDR3 protein. The table lists approximately 13,000 distinct CDR3 sequences, 25% to 35% of them singletons, with approximately 6.5% in the top ten. Blood genomic DNA input for TRB amplification was 250-500 ng. The specimen was blood. These receptors were collected from a human donor who had recovered from COVID-19.

This clonotype is termed medium-sized. This CDR3 is CASSLSGQGASYEQYF. As DNA, the CDR3 is TGTGCCAGTAGTCTCTCGGGACAGGGGGCCTCCTACGAGCAGTACTTC. The chain employs TRBV19 and TRBJ2-7; 12 bases align to TRBD1. The CDR3 extends over 16 amino acids. Germline CDR1 is LNHDA and CDR2 is SQIVND (reference sequence). V was clipped by 5 bases and J by 0 bases; unmatched bases: 5.

CDR3 residues: CASSLGGEQPQHF. DNA of the CDR3: TGTGCCAGCAGTTTAGGGGGGGAGCAGCCCCAGCATTTT. V and J are TRBV12-3 or TRBV12-4 and TRBJ1-5; D perhaps matches TRBD1 (5 bases). Trimming stripped 1 base from V and 7 bases from J, with 8 bases between. There are 13 residues in the CDR3.

This clonotype was recorded a few times. This chain links TRBV6-5 with TRBJ1-2; D remains unclear. V was shortened by 0 bases and J by 4 bases, with 9 bases between the two germline ends. The germline gives CDR1 MNHEY, CDR2 SVGAGI. The CDR3 spans 14 residues. The CDR3: CASSYSRQSYGYTF. In DNA form, the CDR3 reads TGTGCCAGCAGTTACTCGAGGCAGTCCTATGGCTACACCTTC.

This chain joins TRBV6-5 and TRBJ1-1; D remains unclear. V lost 8 bases to trimming and J lost 1 base, with 11 bases between them. The CDR3 runs 13 residues. Germline CDR1 MNHEY, CDR2 SVGAGI. CDR3 coding DNA: TGTGCCAGCTTGTTTGGGAAGAACACTGAAGCTTTCTTT. Translating gives CASLFGKNTEAFF.

At least ten counts were recorded for this clonotype. The CDR3 here is CASSEGGLNYGYTF. CDR3 DNA sequence: TGTGCCAGCAGTGAGGGGGGACTGAACTATGGCTACACCTTC. This chain links TRBV6-5 with TRBJ1-2; D possibly corresponds to TRBD1 (6 bases). With 5 bases removed from V and 2 bases from J, the gap between germline ends came to 12 bases. Germline-derived CDR1 and CDR2 are MNHEY and SVGAGI. The CDR3 contains 14 residues.

This clonotype was recorded many times. This rearrangement joins TRBV30 to TRBJ2-7, with a tentative D call TRBD2 (6 bases). Trimming removed 1 base at V and 6 bases at J, with 19 bases between. CDR1 is GTSNPN, CDR2 SVGIG, per germline (reference sequence). CDR3 length: 15 amino acids. The CDR3 region has the DNA TGTGCCTGGAGTGGTTCAGCCGGGAGAATAGGCGAGCAGTACTTC. Residues: CAWSGSAGRIGEQYF.